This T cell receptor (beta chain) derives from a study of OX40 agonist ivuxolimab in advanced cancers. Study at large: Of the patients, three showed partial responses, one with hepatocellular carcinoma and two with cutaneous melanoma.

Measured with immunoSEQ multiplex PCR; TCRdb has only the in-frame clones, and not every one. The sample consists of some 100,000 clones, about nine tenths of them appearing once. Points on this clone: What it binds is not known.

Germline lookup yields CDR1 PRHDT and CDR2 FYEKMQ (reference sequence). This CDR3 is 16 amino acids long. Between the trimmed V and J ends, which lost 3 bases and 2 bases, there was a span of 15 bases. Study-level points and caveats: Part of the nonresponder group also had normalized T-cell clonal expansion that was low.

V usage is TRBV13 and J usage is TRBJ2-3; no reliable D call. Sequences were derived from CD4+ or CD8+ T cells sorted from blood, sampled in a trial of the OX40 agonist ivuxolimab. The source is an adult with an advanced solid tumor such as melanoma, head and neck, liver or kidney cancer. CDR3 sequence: CASSFRSVRYTDTQYF. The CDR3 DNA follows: TGTGCCAGCAGCTTTAGGTCTGTCAGGTACACAGATACGCAGTATTTT.